These T cell receptor beta chains were read from a single sample in a study of blood T cell repertoires in COVID-19. Data came from immunoSEQ multiplex PCR; TCRdb stores just in-frame clones and leaves some out. The table lists 200,000 to 250,000 clones, roughly four fifths of them singletons, with 3.6% in the top ten. Sequencing input: PBMCs or T cells enriched from blood (not recorded which). The receptors were sampled from a woman aged 40 to 50 who had been exposed to COVID-19. Each CDR3 is given with its conserved first and last residue. D genes are given only for firm matches. Expanded clones get a size class; other rows say once, few or many, or leave the size out.

length	V	J	D	size	CDR3	DNA
12	TRBV3-1/TRBV3-2	TRBJ1-1	NA	NA	CASSQLSTEAFF	TGTGCCAGCAGCCAACTCAGTACTGAAGCTTTCTTT
17	TRBV4-1	TRBJ2-5	TRBD2	NA	CASSQGSSGGAQETQYF	TGCGCCAGCAGCCAAGGGTCTAGCGGGGGGGCCCAGGAGACCCAGTACTTC
14	TRBV3-1/TRBV3-2	TRBJ1-6	NA	NA	CASSLSGGNSPLHF	TGTGCCAGCAGCCTCTCGGGGGGGAATTCACCCCTCCACTTT
15	TRBV6-5	TRBJ2-1	TRBD1	NA	CASSWDRGQNNEQFF	TGTGCCAGCAGTTGGGACAGGGGGCAGAACAATGAGCAGTTCTTC
17	TRBV27	TRBJ2-2	TRBD1	NA	CASSPLLLTGGNGELFF	TGTGCCAGCAGTCCGCTATTGTTGACAGGGGGCAACGGGGAGCTGTTTTTT
15	TRBV7-2	TRBJ2-7	NA	once	CASSSNRGRAYEQYF	TGTGCCAGCAGCTCAAACAGGGGGAGGGCCTACGAGCAGTACTTC
13	TRBV5-5	TRBJ2-7	NA	once	CASSPLPLYEQYF	TGTGCCAGCAGCCCCCTCCCCCTTTACGAGCAGTACTTC
14	TRBV19	TRBJ1-1	NA	NA	CASSIRQMNTEAFF	TGTGCCAGTAGTATACGACAGATGAACACTGAAGCTTTCTTT
13	TRBV5-5	TRBJ2-1	NA	NA	CASSFPRDNEQFF	TGTGCCAGCAGCTTTCCCAGGGACAATGAGCAGTTCTTC
14	TRBV5-1	TRBJ2-3	NA	NA	CASSSGRSTDTQYF	TGCGCCAGCAGCTCTGGGAGGAGCACAGATACGCAGTATTTT
14	TRBV7-3	TRBJ2-7	NA	NA	CASGPGDFSYEQYF	TGTGCCAGCGGGCCTGGGGACTTCTCCTACGAGCAGTACTTC
13	TRBV30	TRBJ2-2	NA	NA	CAWTPRRTGELFF	TGTGCCTGGACGCCCAGGAGGACCGGGGAGCTGTTTTTT
16	TRBV10-2	TRBJ1-2	TRBD1	NA	CASSEGGDRRHYGYTF	TGCGCCAGCAGTGAGGGGGGGGACAGGCGCCACTATGGCTACACCTTC
13	TRBV19	TRBJ1-5	NA	NA	CASSIRRNQPQHF	TGTGCCAGTAGTATAAGGCGGAATCAGCCCCAGCATTTT
19	TRBV18	TRBJ2-3	TRBD1	NA	CASSPIEGQAVQLADTQYF	TGTGCCAGCTCACCAATTGAAGGACAGGCGGTCCAGTTGGCAGATACGCAGTATTTT
15	TRBV10-2	TRBJ1-5	NA	NA	CASRPTTGDNQPQHF	TGCGCCAGCAGACCGACGACAGGAGACAATCAGCCCCAGCATTTT
14	TRBV28	TRBJ1-2	TRBD1	NA	CASSLGQGGYGYTF	TGTGCCAGCAGTTTGGGACAGGGAGGCTATGGCTACACCTTC
14	TRBV5-8	TRBJ1-6	TRBD1	NA	CASSSTGVSSPLHF	TGTGCCAGCAGCTCGACAGGGGTGAGTTCACCCCTCCACTTT
16	TRBV27	TRBJ1-1	TRBD1	NA	CASSLVSGQAGTEAFF	TGTGCCAGCAGTTTGGTCTCGGGACAGGCTGGCACTGAAGCTTTCTTT
16	TRBV7-2	TRBJ2-7	TRBD1	NA	CASSFRRGDRSYEQYF	TGTGCCAGCAGCTTCCGTAGGGGGGACAGGTCCTACGAGCAGTACTTC
17	TRBV4-2	TRBJ1-5	TRBD1	NA	CASSPTGAKGSNQPQHF	TGTGCCAGCAGCCCGACAGGGGCAAAGGGGAGCAATCAGCCCCAGCATTTT
15	TRBV28	TRBJ1-5	TRBD1	NA	CASSSSQGSNQPQHF	TGTGCCAGCAGTTCCTCACAGGGGAGCAATCAGCCCCAGCATTTT
16	TRBV3-1/TRBV3-2	TRBJ2-3	NA	NA	CASSPIWGGSTDTQYF	TGTGCCAGCAGCCCCATATGGGGAGGTAGCACAGATACGCAGTATTTT
13	TRBV7-9	TRBJ1-1	NA	NA	CASSFRMETEAFF	TGTGCCAGCAGCTTCCGAATGGAGACTGAAGCTTTCTTT
15	TRBV7-2	TRBJ1-4	NA	NA	CASSLGGDLGGKLFF	TGTGCCAGCAGCTTAGGAGGGGACTTGGGGGGGAAACTGTTTTTT
13	TRBV4-1	TRBJ1-2	NA	NA	CASSQEGGYGYTF	TGCGCCAGCAGCCAAGAGGGGGGATATGGCTACACCTTC
14	TRBV28	TRBJ1-1	TRBD1	NA	CASSPRTGNTEAFF	TGTGCCAGCAGTCCCCGGACAGGGAACACTGAAGCTTTCTTT
17	TRBV6-1	TRBJ1-5	NA	NA	CASSEARGGLSNQPQHF	TGTGCCAGCAGTGAAGCGAGGGGAGGGTTGAGCAATCAGCCCCAGCATTTT
14	TRBV5-8	TRBJ2-3	NA	NA	CASSRRGATDTQYF	TGTGCCAGCAGCCGCCGTGGAGCGACAGATACGCAGTATTTT
13	TRBV7-9	TRBJ1-5	NA	NA	CASSLDPDQPQHF	TGTGCCAGCAGCTTAGATCCGGATCAGCCCCAGCATTTT
13	TRBV7-2	TRBJ1-4	NA	NA	CASSLTRSEKLFF	TGTGCCAGCAGCCTCACCCGGTCGGAAAAACTGTTTTTT
15	TRBV9	TRBJ1-1	NA	NA	CASSRDSGRNTEAFF	TGTGCCAGCAGTCGCGACAGTGGCAGGAACACTGAAGCTTTCTTT
15	TRBV5-6	TRBJ2-5	TRBD1	NA	CASSTTGGKTETQYF	TGTGCCAGCAGCACGACAGGGGGCAAAACGGAGACCCAGTACTTC